This T cell receptor (beta chain) was profiled in a study of identical twins. The study, taken as a whole, reports: The degree of excess twin sharing was weaker in beta out-of-frame sequences. Whereas memory repertoires showed no such difference, abundant cord blood beta clonotypes carried fewer insertions. Those out-of-frame alpha sequences shared by twins showed an excess of low generation probability.

To note about this clonotype: Its antigen remains unidentified.

TCRdb re-called the 5' RACE reads with MiXCR, one entry per CDR3 protein. The table lists a few hundred thousand distinct CDR3 sequences, approximately 8.8% of them singletons. From germline, CDR1 is ENHRY and CDR2 SYGVKD. The trim removed 0 bases at V and 0 bases at J, leaving 13 bases unmatched. The CDR3 length is 19 residues. The chain couples TRBV10-3 to TRBJ2-7; 8 bases line up with TRBD2. This clonotype was sampled from a woman in her fifties or sixties in good health. The specimen was naive T cells sorted from blood. Written as DNA, the CDR3 is TGTGCCATCAGTGAGTCGATGGGAGCGGGAGACCTGAGCTCCTACGAGCAGTACTTC. Protein: CAISESMGAGDLSSYEQYF.